The clone carrying this T cell receptor (beta chain) was counted between two and nine times. Its antigen remains unknown. Assay: immunoSEQ multiplex PCR; the TCRdb copy retains only in-frame clones and omits some. The sample has 65,000 to 70,000 clones; approximately 92% are singletons. V was trimmed by 3 bases and J by 10 bases, leaving 9 bases between them. The CDR3 contains 11 residues. CDR1 is WNHNN and CDR2 is SYGVQD in the germline V gene (reference sequence). These data come from a study of T cell clones after liver transplantation. Whole-study findings and limits: A larger donor-reactive than third-party decline suggested partial antigen-specific deletion.

The rearrangement joins TRBV10-1 to TRBJ1-1, with a weak D call TRBD1 (5 bases). The clonotype comes from a human patient who received a liver transplant. The graft donor may have contributed some T cells. Sample: CD4+ T cells from blood, taken less than 28 months after liver transplant. CDR3 loop: CASSDGGRAFF. The CDR3 DNA follows: TGCGCCAGCAGTGACGGGGGAAGAGCTTTCTTT.